Below, 5 T cell receptor beta chains from the same sample are listed, as sequenced in a study of blood T cell repertoires in COVID-19. The method was immunoSEQ multiplex PCR; TCRdb's version includes in-frame clones alone and lacks a portion of them. This table holds under 200,000 clones, 86% found once. The sample was PBMCs or T cells enriched from blood (not recorded which). The receptors derive from a man in his forties with acute COVID-19.

The CDR3 here is CSVASGRNNEQFF. CDR3 bases: TGCAGCGTTGCTAGCGGGAGGAACAATGAGCAGTTCTTC. The chain links TRBV29-1 to TRBJ2-1; the match to TRBD2 covers 11 bases. V lost 4 bases to trimming and J lost 5 bases; unmatched junction nucleotides: 1. CDR3 length equals 13 residues. Per the germline V gene, CDR1 is SQVTM and CDR2 is ANQGSEA.

Only one count was recorded for this clone. The chain carries TRBV6-1 and TRBJ1-1; no clear D gene. The CDR3 length is 13 residues. Germline values: CDR1 MNHNS, CDR2 SASEGT. Trimming stripped 2 bases from V and 5 bases from J, with 9 bases between. CDR3 sequence (DNA): TGTGCCAGCAGTGAACGGGTGTTGACTGAAGCTTTCTTT. As protein: CASSERVLTEAFF.

This clone appeared once. This chain connects TRBV5-1 to TRBJ2-2, with D possibly TRBD1 on 6 matching bases. The germline V gene has CDR1 SGHRS and CDR2 YFSETQ. This CDR3 contains 17 residues. The ends were cut back, 4 bases at V and 0 bases at J, with 16 bases in the middle. CDR3 in DNA: TGCGCCAGCAGCCCTGCCGTTGAGGGGGCGAACACCGGGGAGCTGTTTTTT. Translation: CASSPAVEGANTGELFF.

On this clone itself: The junction does not match germline at one end; this may be a read error. The chain has TRBV5-1 and TRBJ1-5; 7 bases fit TRBD1. The CDR3 is made up of 20 amino acids. From germline, CDR1 is SGHRS and CDR2 YFSETQ. CDR3 DNA: TGCGCCAGCAGTCTATGGGCGGCGGACAGGTGGGGACGTAGCTATCAGCCCCAGCATTTT. Translated, it gives CASSLWAADRWGRSYQPQHF. The whole variable domain, remainder taken from reference TRBV5-1 and TRBJ1-5, is KAGVTQTPRYLIKTRGQQVTLSCSPISGHRSVSWYQQTPGQGLQFLFEYFSETQRNKGNFPGRFSGRQFSNSRSEMNVSTLELGDSALYLCASSLWAADRWGRSYQPQHFGDGTRLSIL.

The genes are TRBV12-3 or TRBV12-4 and TRBJ2-5; D unclear. V lost 3 bases to trimming and J lost 5 bases, with 10 bases between them. The length of the CDR3 is 13 residues. This CDR3 reads CASSFGRLETQYF. The CDR3 DNA reads as TGTGCCAGCAGTTTTGGCAGACTGGAGACCCAGTACTTC.